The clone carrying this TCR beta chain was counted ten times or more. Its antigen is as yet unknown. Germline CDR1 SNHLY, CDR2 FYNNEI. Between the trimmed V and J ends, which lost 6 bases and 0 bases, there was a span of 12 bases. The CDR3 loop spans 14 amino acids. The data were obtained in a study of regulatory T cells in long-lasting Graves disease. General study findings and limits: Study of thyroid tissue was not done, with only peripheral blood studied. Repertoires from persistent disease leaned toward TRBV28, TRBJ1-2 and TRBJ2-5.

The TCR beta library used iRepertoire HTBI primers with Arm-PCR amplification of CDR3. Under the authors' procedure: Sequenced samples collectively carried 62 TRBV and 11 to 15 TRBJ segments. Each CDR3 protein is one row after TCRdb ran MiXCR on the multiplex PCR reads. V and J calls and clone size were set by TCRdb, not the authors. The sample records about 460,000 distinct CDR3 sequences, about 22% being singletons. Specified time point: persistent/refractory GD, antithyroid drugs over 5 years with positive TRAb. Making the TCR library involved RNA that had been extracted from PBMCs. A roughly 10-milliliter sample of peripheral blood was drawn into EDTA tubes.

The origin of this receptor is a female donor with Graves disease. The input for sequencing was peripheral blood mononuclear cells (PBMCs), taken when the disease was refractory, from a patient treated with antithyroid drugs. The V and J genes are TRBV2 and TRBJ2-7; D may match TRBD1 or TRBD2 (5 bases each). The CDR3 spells CASRGTADSYEQYF. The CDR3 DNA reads TGTGCCAGCAGGGGGACGGCGGACTCCTACGAGCAGTACTTC.